Here is one T cell receptor beta chain with its context. What it binds is not known. Replicate PCRs for sorted subsets used around 190 ng DNA; this equaled about 30,000 T cell genomes. Produced via immunoSEQ multiplex PCR; TCRdb's table is partial and in-frame only. The sample lists about 680,000 clones, approximately 90% seen once, with roughly 24% in the top ten. This entry belongs to a study of shared clonotypes between healthy human individuals. Naive CD8 cells were CD45RO-negative, positively selected for CCR7, excluding terminally differentiated effector memory CD45RA+ cells. The study, taken as a whole, reports: Sampling included only blood; tissue repertoires likely differ. In having few donors, the study represented limited genetic and exposure-history diversity. The study found 4.5% to 6% of naive CD4 clonotypes shared across a few donors.

The receptor was isolated from a man aged 25 to 45 in good health. Input material: naive CD8+ T cells sorted from blood.

CDR3: CASSFFVGLAGLNEQFF. DNA for the CDR3: TGTGCCAGCAGCTTTTTTGTCGGGCTAGCGGGGTTAAATGAGCAGTTCTTC. V usage is TRBV7-9 and J usage is TRBJ2-1; 9 bases are shared with TRBD2. The germline V gene has CDR1 SEHNR and CDR2 FQNEAQ (reference sequence). CDR3 length: 17 amino acids. J lost 7 bases, V lost 3 bases, and 13 bases had no gene match. Complete variable domain (other parts from reference TRBV7-9 and TRBJ2-1): DTGVSQNPRHKITKRGQNVTFRCDPISEHNRLYWYRQTLGQGPEFLTYFQNEAQLEKSRLLSDRFSAERPKGSFSTLEIQRTEQGDSAMYLCASSFFVGLAGLNEQFFGPGTRLTVL.